What follows are 21 T cell receptor beta chains derived from one specimen sequenced in a study of graft-versus-host responses after intestinal transplantation. Profiling relied on immunoSEQ multiplex PCR, and the TCRdb table lists in-frame clones only, not all of them. The repertoire holds roughly 120,000 clones, about 93% seen once, with 0.45% to 0.65% in the top ten. These receptors' antigens are unknown. This specimen consisted of unstimulated CD8+ T cells sorted from spleen or lymph node cells, obtained before intestinal transplant. These receptors all come from a human donor who received an intestinal transplant.

The chain has TRBV7-2 and TRBJ1-1; D call uncertain. Germline loops: CDR1 SGHTA, CDR2 FQGNSA. The ends were cut back, 5 bases at V and 0 bases at J, with 13 bases in the middle. The CDR3 extends over 15 amino acids. CDR3 amino acids: CASSPYGFMNTEAFF. CDR3 sequence (DNA): TGTGCCAGCAGCCCATACGGGTTTATGAACACTGAAGCTTTCTTT.

The CDR3 protein is CASSFYNTIYF. The CDR3 DNA is TGTGCCAGCAGTTTCTATAACACCATATATTTT. The chain joins TRBV28 to TRBJ1-3; D is uncertain. CDR1 is MDHEN and CDR2 is SYDVKM in the germline V gene. Trimming cost V 3 bases and J 7 bases, with 4 bases left between them. This CDR3 is built from 11 residues.

This clone was recorded only once. This chain uses TRBV2 with TRBJ2-7; 10 bases fit TRBD1. Germline V CDR1 and CDR2: SNHLY, FYNNEI. Germline trimming cut 6 bases from V and 5 bases from J; bases unmatched to any gene: 7. The CDR3 extends over 14 amino acids. The CDR3 region is CASRVDRGLNEQYF. CDR3 nucleotide sequence: TGTGCCAGCAGGGTAGACAGGGGGCTCAACGAGCAGTACTTC.

This chain links TRBV9 with TRBJ2-1, with 10 bases matching TRBD2. Trimming took 2 bases from V and 4 from J; bases not matched to a gene: 6. The V gene's germline CDR1 is SGDLS and CDR2 YYNGEE. The CDR3 runs 16 residues. CDR3 protein: CASSVGTSVNYNEQFF. For the CDR3, the DNA is TGTGCCAGCAGCGTCGGGACTAGCGTAAATTACAATGAGCAGTTCTTC.

The V gene is TRBV6-5, the J gene TRBJ1-2, with D hard to call. CDR1 MNHEY and CDR2 SVGAGI come from the germline V gene. The CDR3 sequence is 15 residues long. The ends were cut back, 5 bases at V and 6 bases at J, with 19 bases in the middle. The CDR3 DNA reads as TGTGCCAGCAGTCCCTGGCCAGGCGTGGAGAATGGCTACACCTTC. Residues: CASSPWPGVENGYTF.

V gene TRBV7-6 combines with J gene TRBJ2-1, with 9 bases aligning to TRBD2. The CDR3 spans 18 residues. V gave up 3 bases and J gave up 5 bases; unmatched junction bases: 14. CDR1 and CDR2 (germline): SGHVS, FNYEAQ. The CDR3 coding sequence is TGTGCCAGCAGCTTCCTCTCCGCGCGGACTAGCGCTGACAATGAGCAGTTCTTC. The encoded protein is CASSFLSARTSADNEQFF.

The V gene is TRBV4-1, the J gene TRBJ1-1; no reliable D call. Germline assignment: CDR1 MGHRA and CDR2 YSYEKL. V was trimmed by 0 bases and J by 3 bases, leaving 17 bases between them. The CDR3 loop spans 17 amino acids. CDR3 loop: CASSQDSADIVDTEAFF. The CDR3 nucleotides are TGCGCCAGCAGCCAAGATTCGGCAGATATTGTCGACACTGAAGCTTTCTTT.

CDR3 region: CASSVGSQGYEQYF. Here the CDR3 DNA reads TGTGCCAGCAGCGTAGGTTCACAGGGCTACGAGCAGTACTTC. V is TRBV9 and J is TRBJ2-7, with D perhaps matching TRBD1 (6 bases). The CDR3 runs to 14 residues. With 0 bases removed from V and 3 bases from J, the gap between germline ends came to 10 bases. Germline CDR1 reads SGDLS; CDR2 reads YYNGEE.

The chain employs TRBV4-1 and TRBJ2-3; no definite D call. CDR1 is MGHRA, CDR2 YSYEKL, per germline. Trimming pared 1 base from V and 4 bases from J, leaving 3 bases between. CDR3 length: 12 residues. The CDR3 region is CASSQAADTQYF. The CDR3 nucleotides read TGCGCCAGCAGCCAAGCGGCAGATACGCAGTATTTT.

The CDR3 DNA sequence: TGTGCCAGCAGTTACCCGGCGGGCCCGACCCCCTACGAGCAGTACTTC. This translates into CASSYPAGPTPYEQYF. J is TRBJ2-7 and V is TRBV6-5, with D possibly TRBD2 on 5 matching bases. CDR3 length: 16 residues. CDR1 is MNHEY, CDR2 SVGAGI, per germline. V lost 2 bases and J 2 bases, leaving 16 bases between the germline ends.

This chain uses TRBV13 with TRBJ2-5, with 7 bases matching TRBD1. The CDR3 has 15 amino acids. In germline, CDR1 is PRHDT, CDR2 FYEKMQ (reference sequence). The V and J ends lost 5 bases and 2 bases, in that order; junction bases with no gene match: 8. The CDR3: CASSPGTVLQETQYF. The CDR3 nucleotides read TGTGCCAGCAGCCCGGGGACAGTTTTACAAGAGACCCAGTACTTC.

This clone was observed a few times. The chain combines TRBV7-9 with TRBJ2-7; D is perhaps TRBD1 or TRBD2 (5 bases each). The ends were cut back, 5 bases at V and 0 bases at J, with 11 bases in the middle. The CDR3 loop spans 14 amino acids. The germline V gene encodes CDR1 SEHNR and CDR2 FQNEAQ (reference sequence). The CDR3 protein is CASSLSGTSYEQYF. CDR3 bases: TGTGCCAGCAGCCTCTCCGGGACCTCCTACGAGCAGTACTTC.

The V and J genes are TRBV27 and TRBJ2-7, with TRBD2 identical over 10 bases. The length of the CDR3 is 15 residues. Trimming removed 6 bases from V and 3 bases from J; junction bases left unmatched: 8. Per the germline V gene, CDR1 is MNHEY and CDR2 is SMNVEV (reference sequence). Written as DNA, the CDR3 is TGTGCCAGCAGGGGAACTAGCGGGATTGTCTACGAGCAGTACTTC. This translates into CASRGTSGIVYEQYF.

This clone was seen once. This rearrangement joins TRBV6-5 to TRBJ2-1, with 10 bases matching TRBD2. Germline lookup yields CDR1 MNHEY and CDR2 SVGAGI. This CDR3 spans 15 amino acids. With V trimmed by 6 bases and J by 6 bases, 8 bases remained unmatched. This chain's CDR3 is CASSAPSGSANEQFF. The CDR3 DNA sequence: TGTGCCAGCAGCGCCCCTAGCGGGAGCGCCAATGAGCAGTTCTTC.

The chain links TRBV27 to TRBJ2-1; the D gene is possibly TRBD2 (5 bases). Germline V gives CDR1 MNHEY, CDR2 SMNVEV (reference sequence). The V and J ends lost 5 bases and 3 bases respectively, with 8 bases between them. This CDR3 is built from 13 residues. CDR3 region: CASSPGYYNEQFF. The DNA of the CDR3 is TGTGCCAGCAGTCCGGGATACTACAATGAGCAGTTCTTC.

The J gene is TRBJ1-4, the V gene TRBV7-8; D is unclear. Looked up from germline, CDR1 is SGHVS and CDR2 is FQNEAQ. There are 14 residues in the CDR3. V was clipped by 6 bases and J by 4 bases, with 12 bases between them. CDR3 loop: CASRAAGLNEKLFF. The DNA of the CDR3 is TGTGCCAGCAGGGCAGCGGGCCTTAATGAAAAACTGTTTTTT.

This CDR3 is CASSPGGVTYEQYF. The CDR3 DNA is TGTGCCAGCAGTCCCGGGGGGGTTACCTACGAGCAGTACTTC. This chain links TRBV28 with TRBJ2-7; 8 nucleotides agree with TRBD2. Germline V gives CDR1 MDHEN, CDR2 SYDVKM. The ends lost 5 bases at V and 2 bases at J; junction bases unmatched: 5. The CDR3 spans 14 residues.

This clone came up once. This chain joins TRBV7-3 and TRBJ2-3, with TRBD1 matching over 8 bases. There are 16 residues in the CDR3. Germline values: CDR1 SGHTA, CDR2 FQGTGA. The V and J ends lost 6 bases and 8 bases, in that order; junction bases with no gene match: 16. CDR3 region: CASSRNAGGGDVTQYF. CDR3 DNA: TGTGCCAGCAGTCGTAACGCAGGGGGCGGTGATGTTACGCAGTATTTT.

This clone was counted a single time. The chain joins TRBV12-5 to TRBJ2-3; D not resolved. Germline CDR1 reads LGHNT; CDR2 reads FRNRAP. V lost 5 bases and J 11 bases, leaving 11 bases between the germline ends. The CDR3 sequence is 11 residues long. The CDR3 loop is CASGGNDQQYF. CDR3 coding DNA: TGTGCTAGTGGTGGAAACGACCAGCAGTATTTT.

The V and J genes are TRBV27 and TRBJ2-1, with 7 bases aligning to TRBD1. CDR1 and CDR2 from the germline V gene are MNHEY and SMNVEV (reference sequence). The V and J ends lost 2 bases and 8 bases, in that order; junction bases with no gene match: 0. The CDR3 spans 12 residues. CDR3 sequence (DNA): TGTGCCAGCAGTTTAAGGGGGCATGAGCAGTTCTTC. Residues: CASSLRGHEQFF.

CDR3 protein: CASSPKAGTVGGELFF. The DNA of the CDR3 is TGCGCCAGCAGCCCAAAGGCCGGGACAGTAGGCGGGGAGCTGTTTTTT. The gene calls are TRBV5-1 and TRBJ2-2, with 7 bases matching TRBD1. The CDR3 totals 16 residues. J was trimmed by 7 bases and V by 4 bases; bases with no gene match: 13. Germline loops: CDR1 SGHRS, CDR2 YFSETQ.